This T cell receptor (beta chain) is drawn from a study of blood T cell repertoires in COVID-19. Sequencing was performed with immunoSEQ multiplex PCR; in TCRdb, only in-frame clones are kept and a portion is missing. The data show a few hundred thousand clones, with around 85% seen just once and approximately 5.4% held by the top ten. The sequence came from a human donor in a cohort sampled during active COVID-19. Sequences were obtained from peripheral blood.

The CDR3 DNA reads TGTGCCAGCAGTTTTCTAGCGGGCCGCTCCTACGAGCAGTACTTC. This encodes CASSFLAGRSYEQYF. The chain carries TRBV28 and TRBJ2-7; TRBD2 matches at 8 bases. After removal of 3 bases from V and 0 bases from J, the junction contained 4 bases not matched to a gene. Germline values: CDR1 MDHEN, CDR2 SYDVKM. This CDR3 is built from 15 residues.